One TCR beta chain is described in this entry. Its antigen remains unidentified. The sample belongs to a study of blood T cells in healthy people across ages. A J-beta primer mix and a sample-barcoded 5' primer were used in a second PCR of about 7 to 11 cycles. TCRdb reprocessed the 5' RACE reads with MiXCR, giving one entry per CDR3 protein. The sample lists roughly 860,000 distinct CDR3 sequences, around 68% occurring once. General study points: Among T cells, TCR beta diversity per million cells dropped roughly linearly as age rose. Investigators viewed diversity estimates from one million T cells as underestimates, the study reported.

The TCR sequence derives from a man aged 25-45 years in good health. The sequenced sample consisted of blood.

CDR3 sequence: CASSDQTAQIGKLFF. The CDR3, as DNA: TGTGCCAGCAGTGATCAGACTGCCCAGATAGGAAAACTGTTTTTT. The genes are TRBV25-1 and TRBJ1-4; D gene ambiguous. Trimming took off 3 bases at V and 10 bases at J, with 18 bases between the two ends. CDR3 size: 15 residues. Germline V lookup: CDR1 MGHDK, CDR2 SYGVNS. The variable domain in full, completed from reference TRBV25-1 and TRBJ1-4, reads EADIYQTPRYLVIGTGKKITLECSQTMGHDKMYWYQQDPGMELHLIHYSYGVNSTEKGDLSSESTVSRIRTEHFPLTLESARPSHTSQYLCASSDQTAQIGKLFFGSGTQLSVL.